This TCR beta chain was sequenced in a study of blood T cell repertoires in COVID-19. Study-level information: Sites in the United States, Italy and Spain provided acute and convalescent COVID-19 samples. Sample material is recorded as cDNA or gDNA derived from T cells, B-cell-depleted T cells, or PBMCs.

In the study's own analysis: Amplification with reference gene primers provided the estimates of nucleated cell counts. Assay used: immunoSEQ multiplex PCR; TCRdb lists only in-frame clones, some missing. That table furnishes V, J and clone size, whereas the DNA furnished D and trimming. Altogether over 300,000 clones are present, roughly 82% being singletons, with the ten largest covering roughly 1.6%. The sequence was collected from a woman in her forties or fifties with acute or convalescent COVID-19. Material for sequencing was peripheral blood.

CDR3 amino acids: CSARGQGVGEQYF. The CDR3 nucleotides read TGCAGCGCGAGGGGACAGGGGGTGGGTGAGCAGTACTTC. The genes are TRBV29-1 and TRBJ2-7, with 11 bases identical to TRBD1. The CDR3 loop spans 13 amino acids. CDR1 and CDR2 from the germline V gene are SQVTM and ANQGSEA. V lost 7 bases to trimming and J lost 7 bases; unmatched junction nucleotides: 9.